The subject of this entry is one TCR beta chain. The antigen is undetermined. This sample includes further DNA sequences coding for the same CDR3. Sequencing was performed with immunoSEQ multiplex PCR; in TCRdb, only in-frame clones are kept and a portion is missing. The repertoire holds about 36,000 clones, with around 70% as singletons. The sample is drawn from a study of radiotherapy plus CTLA-4 blockade in lung cancer. Study at large: Objective responses were recorded in less than 20% of patients, with disease control recorded in about 33%.

V lost 6 bases to trimming and J lost 0 bases, with 16 bases between them. The CDR3 length is 16 residues. Germline CDR1 LNHDA, CDR2 SQIVND (reference sequence). Broader study findings: Clones derived from tumor TCRs expanded in blood after radiotherapy plus ipilimumab. Early clonal dynamics of blood T cells, together with interferon-beta, were reported as the best response predictor.

The origin of this receptor is a human donor with non-small cell lung cancer who had stable disease on radiotherapy plus ipilimumab. The V gene is TRBV19, the J gene TRBJ2-3; a weak D match, TRBD2 (6 bases). Sample: peripheral blood, taken from a patient treated with radiotherapy plus ipilimumab. The CDR3 spells CASSSLLAGSTDTQYF. The CDR3, as DNA: TGTGCCAGTAGCAGCTTACTAGCAGGCAGCACAGATACGCAGTATTTT. The full variable domain, completed using reference TRBV19 and TRBJ2-3, is DGGITQSPKYLFRKEGQNVTLSCEQNLNHDAMYWYRQDPGQGLRLIYYSQIVNDFQKGDIAEGYSVSREKKESFPLTVTSAQKNPTAFYLCASSSLLAGSTDTQYFGPGTRLTVL.